This record looks at one T cell receptor (beta chain) sequence and its context. No antigen is known for it. Little can be read into the size of this beta chain, an off-target read in a library designed for alpha chains. Specified time point: sample taken at primary tumor resection. This sample was taken from a study of spatial heterogeneity in lung cancer. Findings and caveats of the study: It was found that expanded intratumoral alpha and beta TCR counts tracked tumor mutation counts.

TCRdb analysed the 5' RACE reads with MiXCR anew, one entry per CDR3 protein. This sample has about 9,300 distinct CDR3 sequences; less than 65% occur once, and the top ten carry roughly 30%. Germline V CDR1 and CDR2: MNHEY, SVGEGT. The CDR3 loop spans 13 amino acids. J gave up 9 bases and V 6 bases, and 7 bases lay outside the gene matches. The rearrangement joins TRBV6-2 or TRBV6-3 to TRBJ2-2, with TRBD1 matching over 7 bases. This TCR was sampled from a female donor with early-stage non-small cell lung cancer. The sequencing here drew on lung tumor tissue, taken at surgery. DNA of the CDR3: TGTGCCAGCAGCAGACAGGGCTGGCGGGAGCTGTTTTTT. Amino acids: CASSRQGWRELFF.